The rows below give T cell receptor beta chains drawn from one sample of a study of cytomegalovirus exposure and HLA in healthy donors. The protocol was immunoSEQ multiplex PCR, while the TCRdb copy is restricted to in-frame clones and leaves out a portion. Found here are approximately 140,000 clones, more than 75% of them singletons; the top ten hold about 4%. The material sequenced was PBMCs. The receptors here all came from a human donor in good health. Each CDR3 is given with its conserved first and last residue. Rows give clone size only sometimes, using once, few, many, or a class for an expanded clone.

NA | TRBJ2-3 | TRBV4-1 | CASKKGVQADTQYF
NA | TRBJ2-7 | TRBV27 | CASSLGVGYEQYF
once | TRBJ1-5 | TRBV27 | CASSSGGQPQHF
NA | TRBJ1-6 | TRBV30 | CAWSIATLSNSPLHF
NA | TRBJ2-7 | TRBV7-2 | CASSFRLAGASEQYF
NA | TRBJ2-7 | TRBV6-1 | CASSEGGVEQYF
NA | TRBJ1-6 | TRBV5-8 | CASSLTQGTNSPLHF
few | TRBJ1-1 | TRBV5-1 | CASSQGAEAFF
NA | NA | TRBV27 | CASRRGTTSGYEQYF
NA | TRBJ1-2 | TRBV7-9 | CASSSARTGDYGYTF
few | TRBJ1-1 | TRBV5-6 | CASSTPGGIRYTEAFF
NA | TRBJ2-7 | TRBV6-5 | CATLGTLSYEQYF
NA | TRBJ2-7 | TRBV30 | CAWSADNSYEQYF
NA | TRBJ2-5 | TRBV5-4 | CASSLGQGIGETQYF
NA | TRBJ2-3 | TRBV5-6 | CASSTTGVISGMLPDTQYF
few | TRBJ2-7 | TRBV5-1 | CASSTGDYEQYF
NA | TRBJ2-7 | TRBV11-2 | CASSLGGDRGGHEQYF
NA | TRBJ1-1 | TRBV20-1 | CSGGGWTEAFF
NA | TRBJ2-7 | TRBV6-1 | CASRLADTAYEQYF
NA | TRBJ1-1 | TRBV18 | CASALPGGDTEAFF
NA | TRBJ1-1 | TRBV6-5 | CASSLSRELRTEAFF
NA | TRBJ2-3 | TRBV19 | CASSPGTSGSSTDTQYF
NA | TRBJ1-2 | TRBV6-5 | CASRPGFNYGYPF
NA | TRBJ2-1 | TRBV7-2 | CASSFRTGEHEQFF
once | TRBJ2-7 | TRBV28 | CASSLADYEQYF
NA | TRBJ2-1 | TRBV28 | CASSFMRQEQFF
NA | TRBJ1-4 | TRBV29-1 | CSVRGDEEKLFF
NA | TRBJ2-7 | TRBV7-9 | CASSPRAGRLYEQYF
NA | TRBJ2-7 | TRBV21-1 | CASSTQRGLRVEQYF
NA | TRBJ1-5 | TRBV27 | CYRQGNQPQHF
NA | TRBJ1-2 | TRBV30 | CAWSAFLTANYGYTF
few | TRBJ2-7 | TRBV4-1 | CASSQVGASGRAYEQYF
once | TRBJ2-2 | TRBV2 | CASNSGVFGELFF
NA | TRBJ2-1 | TRBV28 | CASRPLDRRQVEQFF
NA | TRBJ2-7 | TRBV4-1 | CASSQGQYSYEQYF
NA | TRBJ2-2 | TRBV7-2 | CASSLGQGAVDGELFF
NA | TRBJ2-5 | TRBV5-5 | CASTPGEPHKETQYF